A selection of T cell receptor beta chains follows, all from one sample in a study of blood T cells in healthy people across ages. TCRdb re-called the 5' RACE reads through MiXCR, storing one row per CDR3 protein. Among around 990,000 distinct CDR3 sequences listed, 35% to 40% were seen once. Sequenced: blood. The receptors were gathered from a man between 18 and 29 years old in good health. CDR3s include the opening cysteine and the closing phenylalanine or tryptophan.

j_call: TRBJ2-2; v_call: TRBV12-3/TRBV12-4; cdr3_aa: CASSLMEGELFF
j_call: TRBJ1-4; v_call: TRBV12-3/TRBV12-4; cdr3_aa: CASSFGGRATNEKLFF
j_call: TRBJ1-6; v_call: TRBV20-1; cdr3_aa: CSAAKKGGTNSPLHF
j_call: TRBJ1-6; v_call: TRBV20-1; cdr3_aa: CSARPYRSSYNSPLHF
j_call: TRBJ1-2; v_call: TRBV27; cdr3_aa: CASSRGTVRGGYTF
j_call: TRBJ2-3; v_call: TRBV15; cdr3_aa: CATSSYRVAADTQYF
j_call: TRBJ2-2; v_call: TRBV4-2; cdr3_aa: CASSQDTDRGLGTGELFF
j_call: TRBJ2-2; v_call: TRBV20-1; cdr3_aa: CSARIPPGTSGGGTGELFF
j_call: TRBJ1-5; v_call: TRBV4-3; cdr3_aa: CASSQGWGLGRPSPYQPQHF
j_call: TRBJ1-2; v_call: TRBV29-1; cdr3_aa: CSVRSGSAGYTF
j_call: TRBJ1-1; v_call: TRBV14; cdr3_aa: CASSQDQLSAAFF
j_call: TRBJ1-5; v_call: TRBV18; cdr3_aa: CASSPDSRQQPQHF
j_call: TRBJ1-5; v_call: TRBV19; cdr3_aa: CASSIPGDNQPQHF
j_call: TRBJ2-5; v_call: TRBV6-6; cdr3_aa: CASSTTRPGTRGETQYF
j_call: TRBJ2-1; v_call: TRBV4-2; cdr3_aa: CASSQEAGGSYNERFF
j_call: TRBJ2-2; v_call: TRBV5-1; cdr3_aa: CASSTSTVSTGELFF
j_call: TRBJ2-1; v_call: TRBV7-2; cdr3_aa: CASSFSAENNEQFF
j_call: TRBJ2-3; v_call: TRBV12-3/TRBV12-4; cdr3_aa: CASSTANTQYF
j_call: TRBJ1-5; v_call: TRBV7-2; cdr3_aa: CASRAIAGGQEPQHF
j_call: TRBJ2-7; v_call: TRBV12-3/TRBV12-4; cdr3_aa: CASSLVYNEQYF
j_call: TRBJ1-5; v_call: TRBV9; cdr3_aa: CASSERDRANSNQTQHF
j_call: TRBJ1-2; v_call: TRBV25-1; cdr3_aa: CASSTQGDYGYTF
j_call: TRBJ1-1; v_call: TRBV5-1; cdr3_aa: CASSLRGPNTEAFF
j_call: TRBJ1-2; v_call: TRBV9; cdr3_aa: CASSVAQGASGYTF
j_call: TRBJ2-4; v_call: TRBV6-7; cdr3_aa: CASSYPLGEQYF
j_call: .; v_call: TRBV27; cdr3_aa: CASSSGGGYEQYF
j_call: TRBJ1-5; v_call: TRBV29-1; cdr3_aa: CSAQGANQPQHF
j_call: TRBJ1-4; v_call: TRBV6-6; cdr3_aa: CASSYLALTSGDEKLFF
j_call: TRBJ2-7; v_call: TRBV2; cdr3_aa: CASSDTGTGGDEQYF
j_call: TRBJ1-1; v_call: TRBV29-1; cdr3_aa: CSGGENTEAFF
j_call: TRBJ1-1; v_call: TRBV20-1; cdr3_aa: CSAMIPNGNTEAFF
j_call: TRBJ1-1; v_call: TRBV20-1; cdr3_aa: CSAPGGQGTEAFF
j_call: TRBJ1-1; v_call: TRBV10-3; cdr3_aa: CAISEQGENTEAFF
j_call: TRBJ2-3; v_call: TRBV2; cdr3_aa: CASRSGGGSDTQYF
j_call: TRBJ2-1; v_call: TRBV5-1; cdr3_aa: CASSLDLTTYNEQFF